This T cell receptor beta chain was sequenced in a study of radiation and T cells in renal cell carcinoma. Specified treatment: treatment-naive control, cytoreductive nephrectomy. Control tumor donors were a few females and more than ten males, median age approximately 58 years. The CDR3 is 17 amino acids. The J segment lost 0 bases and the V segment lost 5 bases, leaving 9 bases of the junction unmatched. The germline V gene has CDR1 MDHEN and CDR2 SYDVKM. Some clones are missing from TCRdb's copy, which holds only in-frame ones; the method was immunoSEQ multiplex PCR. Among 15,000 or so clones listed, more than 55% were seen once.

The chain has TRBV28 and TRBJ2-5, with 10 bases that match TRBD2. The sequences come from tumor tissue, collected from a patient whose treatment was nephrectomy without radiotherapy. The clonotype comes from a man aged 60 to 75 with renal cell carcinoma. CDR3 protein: CASSAGLADLYQETQYF. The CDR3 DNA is TGTGCCAGCAGTGCTGGACTAGCGGATCTGTACCAAGAGACCCAGTACTTC.